This passage covers 6 T cell receptor beta chains from one sample sequenced in a study of cytomegalovirus exposure and HLA in healthy donors. PCR involved 60 Vbeta and 13 Jbeta primers. Using immunoSEQ multiplex PCR, the repertoire was profiled, and TCRdb retains in-frame clones only, with some absent. This sample has about 100,000 clones, with about four fifths found just once. Source material: PBMCs. The source of these receptors is a middle-aged woman in good health and CMV-seronegative.

The rearrangement uses TRBV28 and TRBJ2-7; 8 bases map to TRBD1. This CDR3 has 14 residues. Trimming removed 5 bases from V and 1 base from J; junction bases left unmatched: 4. CDR1 and CDR2 (germline): MDHEN, SYDVKM. CDR3 sequence reads: CASSAGTGSYEQYF. CDR3 nucleotide sequence: TGTGCCAGCAGTGCCGGGACAGGATCCTACGAGCAGTACTTC.

The V and J genes are TRBV18 and TRBJ1-1; TRBD1 matches 11 bases. Germline CDR1 reads KGHSH; CDR2 reads LQKENI. The CDR3 is 16 residues long. V lost 5 bases and J lost 5; bases outside the gene matches: 10. The CDR3 protein is CASSLRTGGVGTEAFF. In DNA form, the CDR3 reads TGTGCCAGCTCATTACGGACAGGGGGCGTGGGGACTGAAGCTTTCTTT.

The chain combines TRBV7-9 with TRBJ2-3; 7 bases map to TRBD2. Looked up from germline, CDR1 is SEHNR and CDR2 is FQNEAQ (reference sequence). After removal of 6 bases from V and 1 base from J, the junction contained 4 bases not matched to a gene. The CDR3 contains 14 residues. CDR3 region: CASSYTSGTDTQYF. CDR3 in DNA: TGTGCCAGCAGTTATACTAGCGGCACAGATACGCAGTATTTT. The whole variable domain, filled in from reference TRBV7-9 and TRBJ2-3, reads DTGVSQNPRHKITKRGQNVTFRCDPISEHNRLYWYRQTLGQGPEFLTYFQNEAQLEKSRLLSDRFSAERPKGSFSTLEIQRTEQGDSAMYLCASSYTSGTDTQYFGPGTRLTVL.

This sequence joins TRBV5-1 and TRBJ1-2; D might be TRBD1 (5 bases). Trimming pared 7 bases from V and 4 bases from J, leaving 11 bases between. Germline V gene sequence: CDR1 SGHRS, CDR2 YFSETQ. The CDR3 has 12 residues. Here the CDR3 DNA reads TGCGCCAGCGGAGGGGAGGGCTATGGCTACACCTTC. The encoded protein is CASGGEGYGYTF. The variable domain in full, completed from reference TRBV5-1 and TRBJ1-2, reads KAGVTQTPRYLIKTRGQQVTLSCSPISGHRSVSWYQQTPGQGLQFLFEYFSETQRNKGNFPGRFSGRQFSNSRSEMNVSTLELGDSALYLCASGGEGYGYTFGSGTRLTVV.

The chain has TRBV6-5 and TRBJ2-5, with TRBD2 matching 7 bases. Germline CDR1 MNHEY, CDR2 SVGAGI. The CDR3 totals 16 residues. V gave up 2 bases and J gave up 5 bases; unmatched junction bases: 11. In nucleotides, the CDR3 is TGTGCCAGCAGTTACATGTGGTCCGGGGGGTCGGAGACCCAGTACTTC. This sequence encodes CASSYMWSGGSETQYF.

Comment on this clone: One junction end does not reproduce the germline sequence, and a read error may be involved. The CDR3: CASSVEVARLDF. CDR3 nucleotides: TGTGCCAGCAGCGTAGAGGTCGCCAGGCTGGACTTC. The rearrangement uses TRBV9 and TRBJ2-7; D ambiguous. CDR1 is SGDLS, CDR2 YYNGEE, per germline. The CDR3 has 12 amino acids.